This T cell receptor beta chain was retrieved from a study of T-cell memory formation after mild COVID-19. TCRdb recomputed calls from the 5' RACE reads with MiXCR, one row per CDR3 protein. This table holds approximately 60,000 distinct CDR3 sequences, roughly 9.9% found once. The V gene lost 6 bases and the J gene lost 5 bases, with 7 bases spanning the gap. This CDR3 spans 11 amino acids. A note on this clonotype: Its antigen is not known.

Study-wide results and caveats: The SARS-CoV-2 specificity of second-wave clones reaching peak at day 37 remained unverified.

The sample consisted of PBMCs or a T cell subset sorted from them (not recorded which). The chain is built from TRBV12-3 or TRBV12-4 and TRBJ2-5; tentatively, D is TRBD1 (5 bases). The origin of this receptor is a man younger than 30 who had mild COVID-19 (a few samples of this study predate the infection). Cell type and time point are not known. CDR3 sequence (DNA): TGTGCCAGCAGACAGGCGGAGACCCAGTACTTC. Protein product: CASRQAETQYF.